This is a list of T cell receptor beta chains from one sample in a study of cytomegalovirus exposure and HLA in healthy donors. Measured with immunoSEQ multiplex PCR; TCRdb has only the in-frame clones, and not every one. The sample has fewer than 85,000 clones. The sample taken for sequencing was PBMCs. These receptors came from a man over 45 in good health and CMV-seropositive. Both conserved end residues are trimmed from each CDR3. The order of the fields is V gene, CDR3 protein.

>TRBV9
ASSALALGTDTQY
>TRBV28
ASTRTGAGSDTIY
>TRBV6-5
ASRVTGSLEQY
>TRBV5-1
ASSLGTGGGGYT
>TRBV15
ATALGIAGDEQF
>TRBV4-1
ASRGGGGYT
>TRBV5-1
ASSFNSGATDTQY
>TRBV19
ASTRGVGTGELF
>TRBV19
ASSIGEGQGSDTQY
>TRBV6-1
ASNTGGTDTQY
>TRBV5-1
ASSFFYEQY
>TRBV7-6
ASSPTSGTGEQY
>TRBV7-2
ASSRGYQETQY
>TRBV28
ASGRYEQY
>TRBV9
ASSIYQGADTEAF
>TRBV11-2
ASSPRDRGQPGNTIY
>TRBV7-2
ASSLRGGAYEQY
>TRBV5-4
ASSPRGGTNTEAF
>TRBV7-9
ASSLQVAGELF
>TRBV18
ASSPRASGGPNEQF
>TRBV7-8
ASSSSSGQGMVNEQF
>TRBV9
ASSVGTGPQYEQY
>TRBV5-1
ASSTTGGAHGTDTQY
>TRBV11-2
ASSSLLWEEAF
>TRBV25-1
ASSDELASDEQY
>TRBV2
ASRSTDFSNYGYT